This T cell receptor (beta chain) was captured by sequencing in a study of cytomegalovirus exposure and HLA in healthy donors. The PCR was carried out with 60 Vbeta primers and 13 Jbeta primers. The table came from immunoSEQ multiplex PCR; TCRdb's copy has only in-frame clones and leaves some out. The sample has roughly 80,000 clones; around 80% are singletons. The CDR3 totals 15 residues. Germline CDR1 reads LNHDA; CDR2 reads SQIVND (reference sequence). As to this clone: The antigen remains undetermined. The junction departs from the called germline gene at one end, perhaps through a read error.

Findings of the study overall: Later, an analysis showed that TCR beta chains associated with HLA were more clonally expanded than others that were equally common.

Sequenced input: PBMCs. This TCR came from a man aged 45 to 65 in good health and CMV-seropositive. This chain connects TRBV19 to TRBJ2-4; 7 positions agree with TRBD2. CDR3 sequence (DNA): TGTGCCAGTAGTATATCTAGCGGCAGCAAAAACAGTCAGTACTTC. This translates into CASSISSGSKNSQYF.